This TCR beta chain was identified during a study of blood T cell repertoires in COVID-19. TCRdb keeps only in-frame clones here, not all; method: immunoSEQ multiplex PCR. The sample contains 150,000 to 190,000 clones, around 83% of which appear only once. Enrollment of patients from Seattle took place during active infection, with longitudinal follow-up. The receptor was isolated from a woman aged 55-69 years with COVID-19, enrolled during active disease. The sequencing sample was made of peripheral blood.

In DNA, the CDR3 is TGTGCCATCAGTCCCGGGACAGCCAACACTGAAGCTTTCTTT. Protein: CAISPGTANTEAFF. The chain employs TRBV10-3 and TRBJ1-1, with TRBD1 identical over 7 bases. Germline assignment: CDR1 ENHRY and CDR2 SYGVKD. J gave up 2 bases and V 5 bases, and 5 bases lay outside the gene matches. This CDR3 has 14 residues.